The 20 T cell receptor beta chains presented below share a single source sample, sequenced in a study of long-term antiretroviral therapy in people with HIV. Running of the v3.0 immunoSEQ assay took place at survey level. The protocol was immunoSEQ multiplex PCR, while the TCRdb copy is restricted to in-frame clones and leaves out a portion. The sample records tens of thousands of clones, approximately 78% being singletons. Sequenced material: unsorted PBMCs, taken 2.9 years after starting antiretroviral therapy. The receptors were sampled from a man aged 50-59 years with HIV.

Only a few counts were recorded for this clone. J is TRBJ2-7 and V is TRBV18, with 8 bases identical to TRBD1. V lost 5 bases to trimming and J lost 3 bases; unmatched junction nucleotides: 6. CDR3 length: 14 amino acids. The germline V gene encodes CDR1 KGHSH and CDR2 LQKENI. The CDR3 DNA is TGTGCCAGCTCATCGGGACAGGTCAGCTACGAGCAGTACTTC. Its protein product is CASSSGQVSYEQYF.

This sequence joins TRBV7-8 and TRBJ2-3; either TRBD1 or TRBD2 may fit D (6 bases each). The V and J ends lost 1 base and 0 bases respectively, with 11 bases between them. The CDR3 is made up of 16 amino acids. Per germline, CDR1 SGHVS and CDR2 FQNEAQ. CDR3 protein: CASSLEGGTSTDTQYF. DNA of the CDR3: TGTGCCAGCAGCTTAGAAGGGGGGACAAGCACAGATACGCAGTATTTT.

The chain's CDR3 is CASSLDGQLNSPLHF. The CDR3 DNA reads TGCGCCAGCAGCTTGGATGGTCAGCTCAATTCACCCCTCCACTTT. The V call is TRBV5-1, the J call TRBJ1-6; D is uncertain. The germline V gene has CDR1 SGHRS and CDR2 YFSETQ. Between the trimmed V and J ends, which lost 0 bases and 7 bases, there was a span of 11 bases. CDR3 size: 15 residues.

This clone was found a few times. DNA of the CDR3: TGTGCCAGTAGTATGGTCGACAGACGCTATGGCTACACCTTC. Residues: CASSMVDRRYGYTF. This chain connects TRBV19 to TRBJ1-2, with a possible D match to TRBD1 (5 bases). V dropped 3 bases and J dropped 4 bases, with 12 bases sitting between them. CDR3 length: 14 amino acids. Germline lookup yields CDR1 LNHDA and CDR2 SQIVND (reference sequence).

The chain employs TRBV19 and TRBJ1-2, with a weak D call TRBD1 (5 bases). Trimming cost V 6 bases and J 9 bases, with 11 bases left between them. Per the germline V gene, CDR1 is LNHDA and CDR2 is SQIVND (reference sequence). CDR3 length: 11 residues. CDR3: CASREEGRYTF. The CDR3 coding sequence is TGTGCCAGTAGGGAAGAGGGACGCTACACCTTC.

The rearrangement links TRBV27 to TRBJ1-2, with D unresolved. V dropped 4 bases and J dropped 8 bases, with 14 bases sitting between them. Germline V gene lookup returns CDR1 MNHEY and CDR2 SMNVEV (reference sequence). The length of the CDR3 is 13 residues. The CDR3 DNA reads TGTGCCAGCAGTTCTTTCTTATCGGGAGGCTACACCTTC. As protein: CASSSFLSGGYTF.

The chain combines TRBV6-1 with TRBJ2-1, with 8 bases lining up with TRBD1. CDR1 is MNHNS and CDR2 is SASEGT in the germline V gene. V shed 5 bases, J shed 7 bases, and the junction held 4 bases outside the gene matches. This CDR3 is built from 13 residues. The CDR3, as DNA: TGTGCCAGCAGTAGGGACAGGCGTAATGAGCAGTTCTTC. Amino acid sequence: CASSRDRRNEQFF.

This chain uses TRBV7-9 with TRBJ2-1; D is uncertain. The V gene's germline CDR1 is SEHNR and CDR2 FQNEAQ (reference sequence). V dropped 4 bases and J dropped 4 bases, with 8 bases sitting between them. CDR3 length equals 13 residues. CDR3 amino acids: CASSWSGYNEQFF. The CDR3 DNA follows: TGTGCCAGCAGCTGGTCAGGTTACAATGAGCAGTTCTTC.

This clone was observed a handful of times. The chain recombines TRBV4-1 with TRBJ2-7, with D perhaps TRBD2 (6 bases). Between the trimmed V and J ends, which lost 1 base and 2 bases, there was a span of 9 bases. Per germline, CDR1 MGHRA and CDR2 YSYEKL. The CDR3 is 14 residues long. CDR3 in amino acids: CASSQAGGTYEQYF. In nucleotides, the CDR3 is TGCGCCAGCAGCCAAGCCGGGGGAACCTACGAGCAGTACTTC.

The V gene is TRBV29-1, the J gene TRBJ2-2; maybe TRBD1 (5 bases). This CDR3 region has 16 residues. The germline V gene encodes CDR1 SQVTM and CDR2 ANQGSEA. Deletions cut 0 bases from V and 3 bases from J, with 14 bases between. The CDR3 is CSVEDPGPRDTGELFF. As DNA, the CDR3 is TGCAGCGTTGAAGATCCAGGGCCCCGAGACACCGGGGAGCTGTTTTTT.

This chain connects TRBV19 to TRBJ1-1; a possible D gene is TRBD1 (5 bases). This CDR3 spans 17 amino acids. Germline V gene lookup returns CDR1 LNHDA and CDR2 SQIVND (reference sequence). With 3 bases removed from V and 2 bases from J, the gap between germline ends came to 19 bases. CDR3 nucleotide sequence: TGTGCCAGTAGTATGGCGATCGGGGGTCGGTCAAACACTGAAGCTTTCTTT. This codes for CASSMAIGGRSNTEAFF.

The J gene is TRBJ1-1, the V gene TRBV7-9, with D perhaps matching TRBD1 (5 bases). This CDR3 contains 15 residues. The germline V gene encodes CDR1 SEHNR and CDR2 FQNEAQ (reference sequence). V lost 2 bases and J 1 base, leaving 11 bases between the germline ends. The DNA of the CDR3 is TGTGCCAGCAGCTTAAGTGGAACAGGGAACACTGAAGCTTTCTTT. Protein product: CASSLSGTGNTEAFF. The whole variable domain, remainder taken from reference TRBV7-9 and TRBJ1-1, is DTGVSQNPRHKITKRGQNVTFRCDPISEHNRLYWYRQTLGQGPEFLTYFQNEAQLEKSRLLSDRFSAERPKGSFSTLEIQRTEQGDSAMYLCASSLSGTGNTEAFFGQGTRLTVV.

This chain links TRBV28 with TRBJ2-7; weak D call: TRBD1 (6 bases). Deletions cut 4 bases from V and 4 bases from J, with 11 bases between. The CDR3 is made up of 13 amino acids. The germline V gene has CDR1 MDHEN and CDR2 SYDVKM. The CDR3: CASSSGTIYEQYF. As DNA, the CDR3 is TGTGCCAGCAGTTCCGGGACAATATACGAGCAGTACTTC.

The DNA of the CDR3 is TGTGCCTGGAGTGAGGGCAGGGGGAACACCGGGGAGCTGTTTTTT. It yields the protein CAWSEGRGNTGELFF. The chain carries TRBV30 and TRBJ2-2; TRBD1 is a possible D gene (6 bases). Trimming cost V 1 base and J 1 base, with 10 bases left between them. This CDR3 has 15 residues. CDR1 and CDR2 from the germline V gene are GTSNPN and SVGIG (reference sequence). Variable domain in full (rest from reference TRBV30 and TRBJ2-2): SQTIHQWPATLVQPVGSPLSLECTVEGTSNPNLYWYRQAAGRGLQLLFYSVGIGQISSEVPQNLSASRPQDRQFILSSKKLLLSDSGFYLCAWSEGRGNTGELFFGEGSRLTVL.

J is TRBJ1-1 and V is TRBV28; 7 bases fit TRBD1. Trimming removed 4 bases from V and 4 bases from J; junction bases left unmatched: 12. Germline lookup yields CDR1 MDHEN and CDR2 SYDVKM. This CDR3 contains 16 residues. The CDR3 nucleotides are TGTGCCAGCAGTTCCCTCTGGACAGGAGGAGGCACTGAAGCTTTCTTT. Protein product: CASSSLWTGGGTEAFF.

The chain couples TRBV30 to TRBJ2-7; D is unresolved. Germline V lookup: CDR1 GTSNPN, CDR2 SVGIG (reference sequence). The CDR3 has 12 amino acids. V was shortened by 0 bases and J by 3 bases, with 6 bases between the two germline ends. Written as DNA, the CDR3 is TGTGCCTGGAGTGTAGAACACTACGAGCAGTACTTC. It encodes CAWSVEHYEQYF.

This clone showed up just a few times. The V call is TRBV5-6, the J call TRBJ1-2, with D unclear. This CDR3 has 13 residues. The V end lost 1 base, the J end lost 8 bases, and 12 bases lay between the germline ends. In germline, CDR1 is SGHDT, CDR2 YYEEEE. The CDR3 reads CASSLRKLGGYTF. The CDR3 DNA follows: TGTGCCAGCAGCTTGAGGAAGCTCGGGGGCTACACCTTC.

CDR3 amino acids: CATGKGYEQYF. CDR3 DNA sequence: TGTGCCACCGGAAAGGGCTACGAGCAGTACTTC. The chain uses TRBV28 and TRBJ2-7; unclear D gene. The CDR3 spans 11 residues. Trimming pared 10 bases from V and 3 bases from J, leaving 10 bases between. Germline CDR1 reads MDHEN; CDR2 reads SYDVKM.

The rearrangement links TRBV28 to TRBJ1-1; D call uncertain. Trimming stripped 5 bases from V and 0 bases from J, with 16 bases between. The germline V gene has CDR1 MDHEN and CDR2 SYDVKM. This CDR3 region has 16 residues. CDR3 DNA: TGTGCCAGCAGTCCACTAGACGGTTTACTGAACACTGAAGCTTTCTTT. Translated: CASSPLDGLLNTEAFF.

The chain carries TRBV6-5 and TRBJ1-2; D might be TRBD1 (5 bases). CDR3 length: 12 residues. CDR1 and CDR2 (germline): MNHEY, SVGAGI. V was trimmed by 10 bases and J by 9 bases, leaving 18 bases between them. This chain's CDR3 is CATLSTGGSYTF. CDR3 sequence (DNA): TGTGCCACCCTATCAACAGGCGGAAGCTACACCTTC.